The next 28 T cell receptor beta chains were all read from a single sample in a study of tumor and adjacent non-tumor tissue in lung cancer. No cell sorting was done before RNA was extracted from the tissue. The library came from three nested PCR rounds adapted from ARM-PCR protocols. TCRdb reprocessed the multiplex PCR reads via MiXCR and lists one record per CDR3 protein. The sample holds roughly 81,000 distinct CDR3 sequences, around three fifths seen once. Sequenced input: lung tumor tissue. These receptors were taken from a man between 65 and 79 years old with non-small cell lung cancer.

Comment on this clonotype: The junction departs from the called germline gene at one end, perhaps through a read error. J is TRBJ1-2 and V is TRBV6-6; 10 bases fit TRBD1. Germline CDR1 is MNHNY and CDR2 is SVGAGI (reference sequence). This CDR3 has 13 amino acids. CDR3 loop: CASSTGTGEGYTF. CDR3 bases: TGTGCAAGCAGTACCGGGACAGGGGAAGGCTACACCTTC.

About this clonotype: This sequence may be a read error, since a much larger clone differs from it by one base. The CDR3 protein is CASRPRTETNYGYTF. In DNA form, the CDR3 reads TGTGCCAGCAGACCCAGGACAGAGACTAACTATGGCTACACCTTC. This sequence joins TRBV5-4 and TRBJ1-2, with a possible D match to TRBD1 (6 bases). The CDR3 spans 15 residues. Looked up from germline, CDR1 is SGHNT and CDR2 is YYREEE (reference sequence). V was pared by 5 bases and J by 0 bases, with 14 bases between.

As for this clonotype: The junction does not match germline at one end; this may be a read error. The V call is TRBV4-2, the J call TRBJ2-5; the match to TRBD2 covers 9 bases. The CDR3 spans 14 residues. Looked up from germline, CDR1 is LGHNA and CDR2 is YNFKEQ. The CDR3 bases are TGTACCAGCAGCCAAGTTAGCGGGGGAGAGATCCAGTACTTC. Its translation is CTSSQVSGGEIQYF.

The CDR3 sequence is CATRKTENTEAFF. CDR3 coding DNA: TGTGCCACCAGAAAGACGGAGAACACTGAAGCTTTCTTT. This rearrangement joins TRBV11-2 to TRBJ1-1, with D uncertain. The germline V gene encodes CDR1 SGHAT and CDR2 FQNNGV. CDR3 size: 13 residues. The V gene lost 10 bases and the J gene lost 1 base, with 13 bases spanning the gap. Complete variable domain (other parts from reference TRBV11-2 and TRBJ1-1): EAGVAQSPRYKIIEKRQSVAFWCNPISGHATLYWYQQILGQGPKLLIQFQNNGVVDDSQLPKDRFSAERLKGVDSTLKIQPAKLEDSAVYLCATRKTENTEAFFGQGTRLTVV.

On this clonotype itself: Mismatch with germline at one junction end may stem from a read error. The chain links TRBV7-6 to TRBJ2-7, with 9 bases identical to TRBD1. This CDR3 contains 14 residues. CDR1 and CDR2 from the germline V gene are SGHVS and FNYEAQ. The CDR3, as DNA: TGTCCCAGCAGCCCCCGACAGGGGGTCGGCGAGCAGTACTTC. This gives the protein CPSSPRQGVGEQYF.

This clonotype was seen just once. This may stem from a read error, because a much larger clone lies one nucleotide away. The chain is built from TRBV5-6 and TRBJ2-6, with unresolved D. Germline loops: CDR1 SGHDT, CDR2 YYEEEE. CDR3 length: 16 amino acids. Here the CDR3 reads CANSLRSPSGANVLTF. DNA of the CDR3: TGTGCCAACAGCTTGCGGTCCCCCTCTGGGGCCAACGTCCTGACTTTC.

Of note for this clonotype: This CDR3 is missing its conserved last phenylalanine or tryptophan, likely due to a read error. The chain employs TRBV28 and TRBJ2-3; TRBD2 aligns across 7 bases. This CDR3 is built from 14 residues. Germline CDR1 MDHEN, CDR2 SYDVKM. After removal of 6 bases from V and 3 bases from J, the junction contained 6 bases not matched to a gene. The CDR3, as DNA: TGTGCCAGCAGACGTCAGGGAGGGACAGATACGCAGTATTAT. Encoded protein: CASRRQGGTDTQYY.

This clonotype has only one observation. This chain connects TRBV6-2 or TRBV6-3 to TRBJ1-5; 9 bases are a match to TRBD1. V dropped 6 bases and J dropped 4; count of bases not matched to a gene: 4. Germline assignment: CDR1 MNHEY and CDR2 SVGEGT. The CDR3 sequence is 14 residues long. The CDR3 coding sequence is TGTGCCAGCAGATTGACAGGGGGTAATCAGCCCCAGCATTTT. Translated, it gives CASRLTGGNQPQHF.

This clonotype was observed many times. The gene calls are TRBV24-1 and TRBJ2-1; 9 bases agree with TRBD1. The CDR3 is 13 amino acids. J was trimmed by 7 bases and V by 7 bases; bases with no gene match: 4. CDR1 KGHDR and CDR2 SFDVKD come from the germline V gene. CDR3 nucleotides: TGTGCCACCAGACAGGGGGCAGGGAATGAGCAGTTCTTC. It yields the protein CATRQGAGNEQFF.

This clonotype was observed many times. This chain links TRBV29-1 with TRBJ1-2, with D uncertain. Trimming cost V 2 bases and J 4 bases, with 8 bases left between them. The germline V gene encodes CDR1 SQVTM and CDR2 ANQGSEA. The length of the CDR3 is 12 residues. The CDR3 protein is CSVEIRPYGYTF. CDR3 nucleotides: TGCAGCGTTGAAATACGCCCCTATGGCTACACCTTC.

The chain is built from TRBV28 and TRBJ1-3; D gene unclear. CDR1 and CDR2 (germline): MDHEN, SYDVKM. The CDR3 consists of 17 residues. V was cut by 8 bases and J by 1 base, with 21 bases left in between. In nucleotides, the CDR3 is TGTGCCAGCGCCCCCGGACGCCTCACTATATCTGGAAACACCATATATTTT. It specifies CASAPGRLTISGNTIYF.

This clonotype showed up just a few times. A much larger clone is a single base away; this may be a read error. This chain joins TRBV6-5 and TRBJ1-2; 9 nucleotides agree with TRBD1. Germline values: CDR1 MNHEY, CDR2 SVGAGI. V lost 6 bases, J lost 8 bases, and 13 bases stayed unmatched. This CDR3 is 15 amino acids long. Written as DNA, the CDR3 is TGTGCCAGCAGACGCCATCTCCGGGACAGGGTCGGCTACACCTTC. This encodes CASRRHLRDRVGYTF.

Comment on this clonotype: A junction end diverges from the germline sequence, so it may reflect a read error. The chain joins TRBV11-3 to TRBJ2-1; D might be TRBD2 (7 bases). The CDR3 is 13 residues long. CDR1 is SGHNT and CDR2 is YENEEA in the germline V gene. DNA for the CDR3: TGTGCCAGCGGCTTAGGGGGGGTTAATGAACAGTTCTTC. This codes for CASGLGGVNEQFF.

V and J are TRBV11-1 and TRBJ2-5; 8 nucleotides agree with TRBD1. Germline-derived CDR1 and CDR2 are SGHAT and FQDESV (reference sequence). CDR3 length equals 12 residues. DNA for the CDR3: TGTTTCAGCGGCGGAGTCGGACAGGGCCAGTACTTC. Translating gives CFSGGVGQGQYF.

On this clonotype itself: The germline gene is not matched at one end of the junction; a read error may be the cause. This chain joins TRBV5-4 and TRBJ2-7; 11 nucleotides line up with TRBD2. CDR1 is SGHNT and CDR2 is YYREEE in the germline V gene (reference sequence). The CDR3 is 15 amino acids. The CDR3 loop reads CASSLSTSGDYGQYF. The CDR3 nucleotides are TGTGCCAGCAGCTTGTCGACTAGCGGGGACTACGGGCAGTACTTC.

The chain couples TRBV28 to TRBJ2-2, with 11 positions matching TRBD1. Germline lookup yields CDR1 MDHEN and CDR2 SYDVKM. The CDR3 is made up of 16 amino acids. V lost 6 bases to trimming and J lost 5 bases; unmatched junction nucleotides: 8. CDR3 amino acids: CASSFRTGGRTGELFF. The CDR3, as DNA: TGTGCCAGCAGCTTCCGGACAGGGGGCAGAACCGGGGAGCTGTTTTTT.

The rearrangement uses TRBV30 and TRBJ2-7, with unresolved D. With 0 bases removed from V and 3 bases from J, the gap between germline ends came to 18 bases. From germline, CDR1 is GTSNPN and CDR2 SVGIG (reference sequence). The CDR3 length is 16 residues. The CDR3 loop is CAWSVGHGFQSYEQYF. CDR3 nucleotide sequence: TGTGCCTGGAGTGTAGGGCACGGATTTCAAAGCTACGAGCAGTACTTC.

Details on this clonotype: A read error may produce the germline difference seen at one junction end. The V and J genes are TRBV6-1 and TRBJ2-6; D might be TRBD1 (6 bases). CDR1 and CDR2 from the germline V gene are MNHNS and SASEGT. The CDR3 has 16 amino acids. CDR3 loop: CTSSAEDSSGADVLTF. CDR3 sequence (DNA): TGTACCAGCAGTGCAGAGGACAGCTCTGGGGCCGACGTCCTGACTTTC.

With respect to this clonotype: At one of its ends the junction is not consistent with the germline gene, which may arise from a read error. This chain joins TRBV11-1 and TRBJ2-7; TRBD1 matches at 7 bases. In germline, CDR1 is SGHAT, CDR2 FQDESV (reference sequence). The CDR3 consists of 14 residues. In DNA form, the CDR3 reads TGTGCCGGCAGCTTAGCTCCCAGGGGGATCGAGCAGTACTTC. As protein: CAGSLAPRGIEQYF.

This clonotype has a handful of counts. One base away lies a much larger clone, so this may be a sequencing read error. The chain links TRBV12-3 or TRBV12-4 to TRBJ2-7, with D unresolved. The CDR3 loop spans 13 amino acids. As DNA, the CDR3 is TGTGTCAGCAGTTTAGCAGGATTGGGGGAGCAGTACTTC. This gives the protein CVSSLAGLGEQYF.

This clonotype was seen a few times. A much larger clonotype is one base distant, so this may be a read error. The rearrangement links TRBV6-1 to TRBJ2-1, with unresolved D. This CDR3 contains 16 residues. The V end was cut by 3 bases, the J end by 0 bases, with 12 bases between. In germline, CDR1 is MNHNS, CDR2 SASEGT. This chain's CDR3 is CASSEKGSSSYNEQFF. The CDR3 DNA sequence: TGTGCCAGCAGTGAGAAAGGGTCAAGCTCCTACAATGAGCAGTTCTTC.

This rearrangement joins TRBV4-1 to TRBJ2-2; possible D gene TRBD2, 5 bases. Trimming left V 5 bases short and J 0 bases short, with 13 bases between. The CDR3 extends over 16 amino acids. Germline V CDR1 and CDR2: MGHRA, YSYEKL. Written as DNA, the CDR3 is TGCGCCAGCAGCAAGACCGGGATAGCGAACACCGGGGAGCTGTTTTTT. Protein sequence: CASSKTGIANTGELFF.

This clonotype was detected ten times or more. The rearrangement links TRBV7-8 to TRBJ1-5, with D unclear. This CDR3 has 14 amino acids. CDR1 is SGHVS, CDR2 FQNEAQ, per germline. Trimming left V 5 bases short and J 4 bases short, with 12 bases between. The DNA for the CDR3 is TGTGCCAGCAGCCCCCTCGGGGTGAATCAGCCCCAGCATTTT. Translating it yields CASSPLGVNQPQHF.

This clonotype was counted many times. The CDR3 loop reads CASSSLPGQAPDTQYF. CDR3 in DNA: TGTGCCAGCAGTTCGCTTCCGGGACAGGCCCCAGATACGCAGTATTTT. This chain joins TRBV6-5 and TRBJ2-3; 8 bases align to TRBD1. In germline, CDR1 is MNHEY, CDR2 SVGAGI. V was pared by 4 bases and J by 4 bases, with 10 bases of the junction left unmatched. This CDR3 contains 16 residues.

As for this clonotype: No conserved phenylalanine or tryptophan is present at the end of the CDR3, so a read error is the likely explanation. The V and J genes are TRBV11-1 and TRBJ2-7; D might be TRBD2 (5 bases). This CDR3 spans 14 amino acids. CDR1 is SGHAT and CDR2 is FQDESV in the germline V gene (reference sequence). The V end was cut by 9 bases, the J end by 2 bases, with 17 bases between. The CDR3 region is CARSPRTPAYEQYS. DNA for the CDR3: TGTGCCAGAAGCCCCCGGACTCCCGCCTACGAGCAGTACTCC.

Notes on this clonotype: At one of its ends the junction is not consistent with the germline gene, which may arise from a read error. The chain joins TRBV7-8 to TRBJ1-1, with D unresolved. From germline, CDR1 is SGHVS and CDR2 FQNEAQ. The CDR3 extends over 17 amino acids. The CDR3 sequence is CASSLPEGHGINTEAFF. The CDR3 bases are TGTGCCAGCAGCCTCCCCGAGGGCCACGGTATTAACACTGAGGCTTTCTTT.

A note on this clonotype: A much larger clone is a single base away; this may be a read error. This chain connects TRBV30 to TRBJ2-3; weak D call: TRBD2 (6 bases). CDR3 length equals 15 residues. In germline, CDR1 is GTSNPN, CDR2 SVGIG (reference sequence). The CDR3 nucleotides are TGTGCCTGTAGTGGGTACGGGACTGGCGCAGATACGCAGTATTTT. Encoded protein: CACSGYGTGADTQYF. The variable domain in full, with the rest retrieved from reference TRBV30 and TRBJ2-3, is SQTIHQWPATLVQPVGSPLSLECTVEGTSNPNLYWYRQAAGRGLQLLFYSVGIGQISSEVPQNLSASRPQDRQFILSSKKLLLSDSGFYLCACSGYGTGADTQYFGPGTRLTVL.

As regards this clonotype: Compared with germline, one end of the junction differs, possibly owing to a read error. This rearrangement joins TRBV5-4 to TRBJ2-1, with 9 bases lining up with TRBD1. Germline values: CDR1 SGHNT, CDR2 YYREEE (reference sequence). The CDR3 runs to 16 residues. In DNA form, the CDR3 reads TGTACCAGCGGCCCACCCGGCGACAGGGGGTTCAATGAGCAGTTCTTC. Protein product: CTSGPPGDRGFNEQFF.